This TCR beta chain was captured in a study of OX40 agonist ivuxolimab in advanced cancers. Overall study: The dose of intravenous ivuxolimab that patients received every 2 weeks ranged from 0.01 to 10 mg/kg.

This table comes from immunoSEQ multiplex PCR, and its TCRdb copy is limited to in-frame clones, with some not included. The sample has 20,000 or so clones, about 90% seen once. Blood got drawn at baseline, again on cycle 4 day 1, and then on cycle 7 day 1. Germline assignment: CDR1 SGHRS and CDR2 YFSETQ. The CDR3 loop spans 14 amino acids. Trimming took off 5 bases at V and 5 bases at J, with 17 bases between the two ends. The chain uses TRBV5-1 and TRBJ2-7, with D tentatively TRBD1 (6 bases). The TCR comes from an adult with an advanced solid tumor such as melanoma, head and neck, liver or kidney cancer. The sequences come from CD4+ or CD8+ T cells sorted from blood, collected in a trial of the OX40 agonist ivuxolimab. DNA of the CDR3: TGCGCCAGCAGTCGTACAGCAGGGGCAGACGAGCAGTACTTC. Amino acids: CASSRTAGADEQYF.